This T cell receptor beta chain was sequenced during a study of blood T cell repertoires in COVID-19 (dated by TCRdb to the early 2020s). Some background on the complete study: The collaborator samples originated in the United States, Italy and Spain and spanned the acute and convalescent phases of COVID-19. Where HLA class I and class II types were available, the types were taken from metadata supplied by the sample provider, not from assay-based typing. The repertoires were released in a freely available public database intended as a resource for research on the immune response to SARS-CoV-2. The dataset comprised deeply sampled blood TCRbeta repertoires from subjects exposed to, actively infected with, or recovered from COVID-19. Sample metadata almost always included a de-identified subject ID, COVID-19 status, age in years and sex. The samples were drawn from the first 160 participants of the ongoing ImmuneRACE study and from 1,254 subjects provided by 6 global collaborators. The prospective study material was composed of cDNA or gDNA derived from T cells, B-cell-depleted T cells, or PBMCs.

TCRbeta CDR3 regions were amplified from genomic DNA using the immunoSEQ Assay, a bias-controlled multiplex PCR. The original pipeline was this. The number of nucleated cells in each sample was estimated by amplification of reference gene primers within the assay. Sequence reads were collapsed and filtered to measure the absolute abundance of every unique TCRbeta CDR3 rearrangement. For each sample, productive Simpson clonality was calculated by taking the square root of Simpson's diversity index across productive rearrangements. The table was pulled from immuneACCESS by TCRdb, which kept in-frame rearrangements only. Such tables lose some clones; where checked, under half of the loss comes from unresolved V genes, and the rest has no known cause. V, J and clone size are taken as reported in that table, and D and trimming were inferred from the DNA itself. This sample gives 270,000 or so clones in total; approximately 89% of them show up just once. Around 2.4% of the sample is in the top ten clones.

Enrolling through a virtual design, the prospective study's participants ranged in age from roughly 18 to 90 years and lived across some 23 United States geographic areas. In the prospective study, cohorts were assigned on the basis of participant-reported clinical history obtained from a screening survey and a study questionnaire. ImmuneRACE Cohort 3 recovered participants were defined by two consecutive negative NP/OP PCR tests, healthcare professional clearance, or symptom resolution. Each participant in the prospective study had whole blood, serum and a nasopharyngeal or oropharyngeal swab collected by mobile phlebotomists. Participants in the prospective study had the option to provide additional blood draws and questionnaires over a roughly two-month period. Before DNA extraction, prospective study blood samples were shipped either frozen or at room temperature. The investigation overall reported the following: The amount of clinical and demographic metadata varied by source and participant and was provided uncurated.

The table lists this clone with a few counts. This clone's antigen is unknown. Base qualities were left out, and no much larger clone turns up one base away. Between the V and J ends, shortened by 4 bases and 1 base respectively, the junction contains 22 bases. The CDR3 covers 18 residues, taking in both the cysteine and the phenylalanine. Only the CDR3 portion is preserved as DNA: 54 bases, with reading frame beginning at the first base. Reading the germline V gene (reference sequence) gives CDR1 WNHNN and CDR2 SYGVQD. Sequencing was performed on PBMCs or T cells enriched from blood (not recorded which). The chain employs TRBV10-1 and TRBJ1-1; the D segment cannot be called with confidence. The receptor's source is a woman under 30 who had recovered from COVID-19. The CDR3 region has the sequence CASSAPEESSERNTEAFF. The nucleotide sequence reads as follows: TGCGCCAGCAGTGCCCCAGAGGAAAGTTCAGAGAGGAACACTGAAGCTTTCTTT.